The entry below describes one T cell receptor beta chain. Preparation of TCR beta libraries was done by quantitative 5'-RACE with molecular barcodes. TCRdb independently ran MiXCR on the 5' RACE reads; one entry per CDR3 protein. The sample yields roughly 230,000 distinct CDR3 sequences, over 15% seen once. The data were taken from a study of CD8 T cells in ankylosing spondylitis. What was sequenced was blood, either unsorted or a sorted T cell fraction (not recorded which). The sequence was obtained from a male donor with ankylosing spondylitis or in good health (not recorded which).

The CDR3 nucleotides are TGTGCCAGCAGTGGAGGGGGGACTATCAACGAGCAGTACTTC. This translates into CASSGGGTINEQYF. The chain links TRBV2 to TRBJ2-7; D is possibly TRBD2 (7 bases). Germline lookup yields CDR1 SNHLY and CDR2 FYNNEI. The CDR3 runs 14 residues. The V end was cut by 4 bases, the J end by 5 bases, with 15 bases between. Together with reference TRBV2 and TRBJ2-7, the CDR3 gives the full variable domain: EPEVTQTPSHQVTQMGQEVILRCVPISNHLYFYWYRQILGQKVEFLVSFYNNEISEKSEIFDDQFSVERPDGSNFTLKIRSTKLEDSAMYFCASSGGGTINEQYFGPGTRLTVT.